The clone carrying this T cell receptor (beta chain) turned up a few times. This entry comes from a study of T-cell memory formation after mild COVID-19. TCRdb re-called the 5' RACE reads through MiXCR, storing one row per CDR3 protein. The sample carries 450,000 to 650,000 distinct CDR3 sequences, about a sixth recorded once. Trimming removed 5 bases at V and 0 bases at J, with 14 bases between. Germline V lookup: CDR1 LNHDA, CDR2 SQIVND (reference sequence). The CDR3 length is 17 residues. The TCR originated in an adult woman who had mild COVID-19 (a few samples of this study predate the infection). Cell type and time point are not known. Material for sequencing was PBMCs or a T cell subset sorted from them (not recorded which). The chain combines TRBV19 with TRBJ2-6; tentatively, D is TRBD1 (5 bases). CDR3 loop: CASSRRQRNSGANVLTF. CDR3 DNA sequence: TGTGCCAGTAGTCGTAGACAGCGTAACTCTGGGGCCAACGTCCTGACTTTC.